The clone carrying this T cell receptor (beta chain) was seen more than once but under ten times. V was trimmed by 0 bases and J by 3 bases, leaving 12 bases between them. This CDR3 region has 15 residues. The V gene's germline CDR1 is MNHEY and CDR2 SVGAGI. This entry comes from a study of control samples from healthy donors and cancer patients. Repertoires were generated with immunoSEQ multiplex PCR, while TCRdb's copy carries only in-frame clones and drops some. The data contain 40,000 to 55,000 clones, about 92% of them singletons. This TCR derives from a man aged 35 to 55 with colorectal cancer. This chain connects TRBV6-5 to TRBJ2-7; no firm D call. The sequencing input was PBMCs. In nucleotides, the CDR3 is TGTGCCAGCAGTTACTCCCGACTTTCCGTCTACGAGCAGTACTTC. It specifies CASSYSRLSVYEQYF.